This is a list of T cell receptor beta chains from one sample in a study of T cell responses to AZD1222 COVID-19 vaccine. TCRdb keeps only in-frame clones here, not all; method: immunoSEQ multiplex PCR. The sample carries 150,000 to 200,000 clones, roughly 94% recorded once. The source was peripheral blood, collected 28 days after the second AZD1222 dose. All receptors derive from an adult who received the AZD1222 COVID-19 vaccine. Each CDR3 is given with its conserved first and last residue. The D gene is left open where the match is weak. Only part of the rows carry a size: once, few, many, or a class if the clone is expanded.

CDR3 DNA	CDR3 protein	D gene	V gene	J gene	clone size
TGTGCCACCAGCAGGACAGGGGATAGCAATCAGCCCCAGCATTTT	CATSRTGDSNQPQHF	TRBD1	TRBV15	TRBJ1-5	.
TGTGCCAGCAGTTACTCGAGTACAGGTCCGAACACTGAAGCTTTCTTT	CASSYSSTGPNTEAFF	.	TRBV6-5	TRBJ1-1	.
TGTGCCAGCAGTTTAGGGGTCCCCCCGGGGGCTTTCTTT	CASSLGVPPGAFF	.	TRBV12-3/TRBV12-4	TRBJ1-1	.
TGTGCCAGCAGCTTTAAAGGTGGTGGGCAGCCCCAGCATTTT	CASSFKGGGQPQHF	.	TRBV5-4	TRBJ1-5	few
TGTGCCAGCCGTATTCCGGGACGGCTTGAAGCTTTCTTT	CASRIPGRLEAFF	.	TRBV25-1	TRBJ1-1	once
TGTGCCAGCAGCCCAATACCTCCACAGGGGTACGATCAGCCCCAGCATTTT	CASSPIPPQGYDQPQHF	TRBD1	TRBV7-3	TRBJ1-5	.
TGTGCCAGCAGGGGCGGGAGCCGTGGATCAGATACGCAGTATTTT	CASRGGSRGSDTQYF	TRBD2	TRBV28	TRBJ2-3	.
TGTGCCAGCAGCTTGTGGGGGCAGGCGGGTCAATATGGCTACACCTTC	CASSLWGQAGQYGYTF	.	TRBV7-2	TRBJ1-2	.
TGTGCCAGCAGCTTAGCGCGGACAGGGGGTAAATCCGGTGAAAAACTGTTTTTT	CASSLARTGGKSGEKLFF	TRBD1	TRBV7-8	TRBJ1-4	.
TGTGCCACCAGTGAGGAGGGATCGTATATAGATGGCTACACCTTC	CATSEEGSYIDGYTF	.	TRBV24-1	TRBJ1-2	.
TGTGCCAGCTCAACCAGGAAACGACAGGAAAGAGGAGATGGCTACACCTTC	CASSTRKRQERGDGYTF	.	TRBV18	TRBJ1-2	.
TGTGCCTGGAGTTGGGACACCATTAATGAAAAACTGTTTTTT	CAWSWDTINEKLFF	.	TRBV30	TRBJ1-4	.
TGTGCCAGCAGCTTAATGCCGGGGCTAGCGGGAGGAGGGAATACGCAGTATTTT	CASSLMPGLAGGGNTQYF	TRBD2	TRBV7-2	TRBJ2-3	.
TGTGCCAGCTCACCGGCGGGGAGTTCTTACGAGCAGTACTTC	CASSPAGSSYEQYF	.	TRBV18	TRBJ2-7	.
TGTGCCAGCAGTTACTCGCGGGGCAATCAGCCCCAGCATTTT	CASSYSRGNQPQHF	.	TRBV6-5	TRBJ1-5	.
TGTGCCAGCTCCAACGAGGGCTATGGCTACACCTTC	CASSNEGYGYTF	.	TRBV6-5	TRBJ1-2	.
TGTGCCAGCAGCCAAGGTCGTGTCAGGGGACCTGAAGCTTTCTTT	CASSQGRVRGPEAFF	.	TRBV14	TRBJ1-1	.
TGCGCCAGCAGCTTGGAAGGGGAGCAGTTCTTC	CASSLEGEQFF	.	TRBV5-1	TRBJ2-1	.
TGTGCCAGCAGCCCCAACAACCCGGGGGACACCGGGGAGCTGTTTTTT	CASSPNNPGDTGELFF	.	TRBV2	TRBJ2-2	.
TGTGCCAGCAGCCAAGACGGAGGGACTTCCGGCAATGAAAAACTGTTTTTT	CASSQDGGTSGNEKLFF	.	TRBV4-2	TRBJ1-4	medium-sized
TGTGCCACCAGTGGTGTTCTCAATTCACCCCTCCACTTT	CATSGVLNSPLHF	.	TRBV10-3	TRBJ1-6	.
TGTGCCAGCAGTTGGGGGAGTGGCCATGAGCAGTTCTTC	CASSWGSGHEQFF	.	TRBV28	TRBJ2-1	.
TGTGCCAGCAGGGAAAGTGCAGATACGCAGTATTTT	CASRESADTQYF	.	TRBV11-1	TRBJ2-3	.
TGTGCCACCAGTGACCTTTGGGCCGGGGAGCTGTTTTTT	CATSDLWAGELFF	.	TRBV24-1	TRBJ2-2	.
TGTGCCAGTAGGCACGGGACAGCGGGCACAGATACGCAGTATTTT	CASRHGTAGTDTQYF	TRBD1	TRBV19	TRBJ2-3	.
TGTGCCAGCAGCCCCCTCCCGCAGGTAATCCTCTATGGCTACACCTTC	CASSPLPQVILYGYTF	.	TRBV14	TRBJ1-2	.
TGTGCCACCAGTGATTTGGTTTTACCCGGGGAGCTGTTTTTT	CATSDLVLPGELFF	.	TRBV24-1	TRBJ2-2	once
TGCGCCAGCAAGGACAGTGGGGGTCCAGAGGAGGAAGCTTTCTTT	CASKDSGGPEEEAFF	.	TRBV5-1	TRBJ1-1	.
TGTGCCTGGAGTGGTACTGGGGCCAACGTCCTGACTTTC	CAWSGTGANVLTF	.	TRBV30	TRBJ2-6	.
TGTGCCAGCAGTCCGCTAGCGGGGGGGCCTATACACTTC	CASSPLAGGPIHF	TRBD2	TRBV7-9	TRBJ2-4	once
TGTGCCAGCATAAGAACAGGGGAGCACGAGCAGTACTTC	CASIRTGEHEQYF	TRBD1	TRBV2	TRBJ2-7	.
TGTGCCAGCAGTTTAGGATGGGCCGGGGATACGCAGTATTTT	CASSLGWAGDTQYF	.	TRBV27	TRBJ2-3	once
TGTGCCAGCATGGCGGGGAGGTCCTACAATGAGCAGTTCTTC	CASMAGRSYNEQFF	.	TRBV27	TRBJ2-1	.
TGTGCCAGCAGCGAGGGGGATGAGCAGTTCTTC	CASSEGDEQFF	.	TRBV11-2	TRBJ2-1	.
TGTGCCAGCAGCTTTACAGGGGAAGAGCAGTACTTC	CASSFTGEEQYF	TRBD1	TRBV5-6	TRBJ2-7	once
TGTGCCAGTACCCCGGCGAGGGGTAGCGGATACGAGCAGTACTTC	CASTPARGSGYEQYF	.	TRBV7-8	TRBJ2-7	.
TGTGCCAGCAGTGCTGCCGGGACAGCTACTGAAGCTTTCTTT	CASSAAGTATEAFF	TRBD1	TRBV2	TRBJ1-1	.
TGTGCCTGGAGTCAGATGGGCAGCAACACTGAAGCTTTCTTT	CAWSQMGSNTEAFF	.	TRBV30	TRBJ1-1	.
TGTGCCAGCTCACCACTTGCAGGTCGGGTAGATACGCAGTATTTT	CASSPLAGRVDTQYF	.	TRBV18	TRBJ2-3	.
TGCGCCAGCAGCCCTAGGGGTGGCGGGGACACAAGTCAGCCCCAGCATTTT	CASSPRGGGDTSQPQHF	.	TRBV4-1	TRBJ1-5	.
TGCGCCAGCAGCATAGGACTAGCGGGAGTAGGCAATGAGCAGTTCTTC	CASSIGLAGVGNEQFF	TRBD2	TRBV5-1	TRBJ2-1	.
TGCGCCAGCAGCTCTGCGGGGGGGCATAATGAGCAGTTCTTC	CASSSAGGHNEQFF	TRBD2	TRBV5-1	TRBJ2-1	few
TGTGCCAGCAGCCAAGTATTAGTAGGGGCCACTGAAGCTTTCTTT	CASSQVLVGATEAFF	.	TRBV3-1/TRBV3-2	TRBJ1-1	.
TGTGCCTGGGGGGTCGGGACAGCGAACACTGAAGCTTTCTTT	CAWGVGTANTEAFF	TRBD1	TRBV30	TRBJ1-1	once
TGTGCCAGCAGCCCACAGGGGAACGAGCAGTACTTC	CASSPQGNEQYF	TRBD1	TRBV5-4	TRBJ2-7	.
TGTGCCAGTATTAGCGGGGGCCTCTACAATGAGCAGTTCTTC	CASISGGLYNEQFF	TRBD2	TRBV19	TRBJ2-1	once
TGCAGCGCCCGGGGTCCAGGGGGGGGATCCGAAGCTTTCTTT	CSARGPGGGSEAFF	TRBD1	TRBV29-1	TRBJ1-1	.
TGTGCCAGCAGTGTACGTGGGGGCGGGCAGACCCAGTACTTC	CASSVRGGGQTQYF	.	TRBV6-2/TRBV6-3	TRBJ2-5	.